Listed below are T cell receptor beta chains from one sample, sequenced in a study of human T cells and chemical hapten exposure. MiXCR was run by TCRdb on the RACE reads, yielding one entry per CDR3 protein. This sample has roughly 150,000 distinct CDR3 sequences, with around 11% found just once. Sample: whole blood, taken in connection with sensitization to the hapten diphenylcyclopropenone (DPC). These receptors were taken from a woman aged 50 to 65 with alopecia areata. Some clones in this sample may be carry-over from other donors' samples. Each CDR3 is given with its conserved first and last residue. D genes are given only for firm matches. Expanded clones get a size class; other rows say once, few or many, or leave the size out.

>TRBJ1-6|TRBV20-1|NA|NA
CSASPSGVGYSPLHF
TGCAGTGCTAGCCCCTCGGGGGTAGGCTATTCACCCCTCCACTTT
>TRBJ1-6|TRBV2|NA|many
CASSYALGSPLHF
TGTGCCAGCAGTTACGCACTCGGTTCACCCCTCCACTTT
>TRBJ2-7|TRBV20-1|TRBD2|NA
CSGLTSGIGYEQYF
TGCAGTGGACTTACTAGCGGGATTGGCTACGAGCAGTACTTC
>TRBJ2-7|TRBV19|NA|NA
CASSIDRGYEQYF
TGTGCCAGTAGTATAGATAGGGGCTACGAGCAGTACTTC
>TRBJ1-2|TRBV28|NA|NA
CASSFGEGYGYTF
TGTGCCAGCAGTTTCGGGGAAGGGTATGGCTACACCTTC
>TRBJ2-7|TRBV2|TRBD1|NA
CATGDSSYEQYF
TGTGCCACCGGGGACAGTTCCTACGAGCAGTACTTC
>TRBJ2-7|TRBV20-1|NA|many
CSAPTTSYEQYF
TGCAGTGCTCCGACTACCTCCTACGAGCAGTACTTC
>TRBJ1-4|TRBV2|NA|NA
CASSPLATNEKLFF
TGTGCCAGCAGCCCACTTGCAACTAATGAAAAACTGTTTTTT
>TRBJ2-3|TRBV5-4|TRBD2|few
CASSLSSGRAGTDTQYF
TGTGCCAGCAGCTTGTCTAGCGGGAGGGCCGGCACAGATACGCAGTATTTT
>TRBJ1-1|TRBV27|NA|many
CASSFRENTEAFF
TGTGCCAGCAGCTTCCGGGAGAACACTGAAGCTTTCTTT